The entry that follows covers one TCR beta chain sequence. Each of the CD4+ naive, central memory, regulatory and stem cell-like memory populations was sorted via CD45RO/CCR7/CD25/CD127/CD95/CD27. This sample was taken from a study of beta chain features in type 1 diabetes. Reverse transcription of all isolated RNA meant that expressed TCRB transcripts were sequenced. Profiling relied on immunoSEQ multiplex PCR, and the TCRdb table lists in-frame clones only, not all of them. The sample lists approximately 160,000 clones; about 9.8% were seen once. CDR3 length: 14 residues. CDR1 and CDR2 from the germline V gene are GTSNPN and SVGIG (reference sequence). V lost 4 bases and J lost 4, with 16 bases in between.

This sequence joins TRBV30 and TRBJ2-5; possibly TRBD2 for D (7 bases). This receptor was taken from a woman aged 18-30 years in good health. Sequenced: central memory CD4+ T cells from blood. CDR3 coding DNA: TGTGCCTGGAACGAAGCTAGGGGGGGAGAGACCCAGTACTTC. Translated: CAWNEARGGETQYF.